This passage covers 19 T cell receptor beta chains from one sample sequenced in a study of graft-versus-host responses after intestinal transplantation. Clones were sequenced by immunoSEQ multiplex PCR, and TCRdb holds only the in-frame ones, with some missing. The sample contains about 120,000 clones, roughly 95% of which appear only once. For these receptors, no antigen is known. This sample comprised unstimulated CD8+ T cells sorted from spleen or lymph node cells, obtained before intestinal transplant. These receptors all stem from a human donor who received an intestinal transplant.

This chain connects TRBV27 to TRBJ2-7; 9 bases are a match to TRBD1. With V trimmed by 4 bases and J by 5 bases, 6 bases remained unmatched. Germline loops: CDR1 MNHEY, CDR2 SMNVEV (reference sequence). There are 14 residues in the CDR3. The CDR3 spells CASSSEGTGNEQYF. The CDR3 region has the DNA TGTGCCAGCAGTTCGGAAGGGACAGGGAACGAGCAGTACTTC.

V usage is TRBV7-3 and J usage is TRBJ1-1; D call uncertain. Germline loops: CDR1 SGHTA, CDR2 FQGTGA. The CDR3 spans 13 residues. V was shortened by 1 base and J by 0 bases, with 3 bases between the two germline ends. As DNA, the CDR3 is TGTGCCAGCAGCTTAATGTTGAACACTGAAGCTTTCTTT. Amino acid sequence: CASSLMLNTEAFF.

The chain is built from TRBV5-6 and TRBJ2-5; D not certain. The last part of the DNA fits TRBJ2-7 better; the J call may be wrong. The CDR3 has 14 residues. Germline V gene sequence: CDR1 SGHDT, CDR2 YYEEEE. The CDR3 sequence is CASSSTPVYYEQYF. The CDR3 nucleotides read TGTGCCAGCAGCTCGACTCCGGTATACTACGAGCAGTACTTC.

V gene TRBV11-2 combines with J gene TRBJ2-2; 8 nucleotides line up with TRBD1. There are 16 residues in the CDR3. J gave up 3 bases and V 3 bases, and 6 bases lay outside the gene matches. Germline assignment: CDR1 SGHAT and CDR2 FQNNGV. CDR3 sequence (DNA): TGTGCCAGCAGCTTGAGGGACAGGAGTTACACCGGGGAGCTGTTTTTT. It specifies CASSLRDRSYTGELFF. Variable domain in full (rest from reference TRBV11-2 and TRBJ2-2): EAGVAQSPRYKIIEKRQSVAFWCNPISGHATLYWYQQILGQGPKLLIQFQNNGVVDDSQLPKDRFSAERLKGVDSTLKIQPAKLEDSAVYLCASSLRDRSYTGELFFGEGSRLTVL.

The rearrangement uses TRBV4-1 and TRBJ2-5; 8 bases are shared with TRBD1. V was clipped by 1 base and J by 2 bases; unmatched bases: 12. CDR3 length: 18 amino acids. Looked up from germline, CDR1 is MGHRA and CDR2 is YSYEKL. This chain's CDR3 is CASSQGLHRTGIQETQYF. The CDR3 DNA reads TGCGCCAGCAGCCAAGGCCTTCATCGGACAGGGATTCAAGAGACCCAGTACTTC.

This chain joins TRBV27 and TRBJ2-7, with TRBD2 matching 9 bases. The CDR3 spans 14 residues. Losses at the gene ends were 4 bases for V and 0 bases for J; bases not matched to a gene: 1. Germline lookup yields CDR1 MNHEY and CDR2 SMNVEV (reference sequence). The CDR3 sequence: CASSYSGSSYEQYF. The CDR3 nucleotides read TGTGCCAGCAGTTATAGCGGGAGCTCCTACGAGCAGTACTTC.

The chain carries TRBV2 and TRBJ2-7, with D perhaps assigned TRBD1 or TRBD2 (5 bases each). This CDR3 region has 18 residues. Trimming shortened V by 0 bases and J by 7 bases, and 25 bases separated the two germline ends. CDR1 is SNHLY, CDR2 FYNNEI, per germline. The CDR3 coding sequence is TGTGCCAGCAGTGAAGCGATAACGACCGGGACGGCACCTAGGGAGCAGTACTTC. It yields the protein CASSEAITTGTAPREQYF.

V is TRBV2 and J is TRBJ1-1, with D possibly TRBD1 on 6 matching bases. V lost 6 bases, J lost 7 bases, and 24 bases lay in between. CDR3 length equals 16 residues. The germline gives CDR1 SNHLY, CDR2 FYNNEI. The CDR3 sequence is CASRPHRFSRGSEAFF. The CDR3 nucleotides read TGTGCCAGCAGGCCCCACCGGTTTTCCAGGGGCAGTGAAGCTTTCTTT. Looking up the rest from reference TRBV2 and TRBJ1-1 gives the full variable domain: EPEVTQTPSHQVTQMGQEVILRCVPISNHLYFYWYRQILGQKVEFLVSFYNNEISEKSEIFDDQFSVERPDGSNFTLKIRSTKLEDSAMYFCASRPHRFSRGSEAFFGQGTRLTVV.

This rearrangement joins TRBV27 to TRBJ2-2, with 7 bases lining up with TRBD2. The germline V gene encodes CDR1 MNHEY and CDR2 SMNVEV (reference sequence). V was pared by 6 bases and J by 4 bases, with 8 bases of the junction left unmatched. The CDR3 totals 15 residues. The CDR3 is CASSLWGGATGELFF. The CDR3 DNA is TGTGCCAGCAGCCTGTGGGGGGGAGCCACCGGGGAGCTGTTTTTT.

On this clone itself: Other DNA sequences of this sample code for an identical CDR3. The V gene is TRBV7-9, the J gene TRBJ2-1; perhaps TRBD2 as D (5 bases). The CDR3 length is 12 residues. Germline lookup yields CDR1 SEHNR and CDR2 FQNEAQ (reference sequence). Trimming cost V 1 base and J 10 bases, with 8 bases left between them. The CDR3 bases are TGTGCCAGCAGCTTAGGACTATCCGAGCAGTTCTTC. It codes for CASSLGLSEQFF.

The genes are TRBV29-1 and TRBJ2-7, with TRBD2 identical over 8 bases. V lost 5 bases to trimming and J lost 7 bases; unmatched junction nucleotides: 7. Per germline, CDR1 SQVTM and CDR2 ANQGSEA. The CDR3 covers 12 residues. The CDR3 coding sequence is TGCAGCGTTCGGCAGCGGGAGCAGGAGCAGTACTTC. Amino acids: CSVRQREQEQYF.

This clone has just one count. The genes are TRBV11-3 and TRBJ2-2; maybe TRBD1 (5 bases). Trimming pared 0 bases from V and 5 bases from J, leaving 13 bases between. Germline V gene lookup returns CDR1 SGHNT and CDR2 YENEEA. The CDR3 has 16 amino acids. CDR3 in DNA: TGTGCCAGCAGCTTAGATCGTGAGACAGAAACCGGGGAGCTGTTTTTT. Its translation: CASSLDRETETGELFF.

The table lists this clone with a few counts. V and J are TRBV5-6 and TRBJ2-7, with D hard to call. CDR1 is SGHDT, CDR2 YYEEEE, per germline. The CDR3 has 14 amino acids. V was cut by 0 bases and J by 2 bases, with 9 bases left in between. The CDR3 loop reads CASSLGGSPYEQYF. As DNA, the CDR3 is TGTGCCAGCAGCTTGGGGGGATCCCCCTACGAGCAGTACTTC.

J is TRBJ2-7 and V is TRBV2; 9 nucleotides align to TRBD1. The trim removed 3 bases at V and 5 bases at J, leaving 2 bases unmatched. The CDR3 has 13 amino acids. In germline, CDR1 is SNHLY, CDR2 FYNNEI. CDR3 in DNA: TGTGCCAGCAGTGAGGGGACAGGGAACGAGCAGTACTTC. Translation: CASSEGTGNEQYF. The variable domain in full, completed from reference TRBV2 and TRBJ2-7, reads EPEVTQTPSHQVTQMGQEVILRCVPISNHLYFYWYRQILGQKVEFLVSFYNNEISEKSEIFDDQFSVERPDGSNFTLKIRSTKLEDSAMYFCASSEGTGNEQYFGPGTRLTVT.

The CDR3 sequence: CASSFGTGNSPLHF. The CDR3 nucleotides read TGTGCCAGCAGCTTCGGGACCGGGAATTCACCCCTCCACTTT. The chain employs TRBV11-2 and TRBJ1-6; maybe TRBD1 (5 bases). The CDR3 totals 14 residues. Trimming cost V 3 bases and J 7 bases, with 10 bases left between them. Germline V lookup: CDR1 SGHAT, CDR2 FQNNGV.

The chain combines TRBV2 with TRBJ1-4, with 7 nucleotides matching TRBD1. The CDR3 sequence is 15 residues long. With 3 bases clipped from V and 7 bases from J, the junction kept 8 bases outside the gene matches. Looked up from germline, CDR1 is SNHLY and CDR2 is FYNNEI. CDR3: CASSEEGAGGEKLFF. In DNA, the CDR3 is TGTGCCAGCAGTGAGGAGGGGGCTGGTGGTGAAAAACTGTTTTTT.

On this clone itself: Other DNA sequences in the sample encode the same CDR3. This rearrangement joins TRBV28 to TRBJ1-1; possibly TRBD1 for D (5 bases). Germline CDR1 and CDR2: MDHEN and SYDVKM. Trimming cost V 2 bases and J 0 bases, with 7 bases left between them. This CDR3 comprises 14 residues. The CDR3 region has the DNA TGTGCCAGCAGTTTAACAGGCCTGAACACTGAAGCTTTCTTT. It codes for CASSLTGLNTEAFF.

The chain recombines TRBV5-6 with TRBJ1-2; unclear D gene. Deletions cut 2 bases from V and 2 bases from J, with 16 bases between. The CDR3 is 16 amino acids. Germline CDR1 and CDR2: SGHDT and YYEEEE. The CDR3 sequence: CASSFGTVDGNYGYTF. CDR3 sequence (DNA): TGTGCCAGCAGCTTTGGAACCGTCGACGGCAACTATGGCTACACCTTC.

The rearrangement links TRBV5-1 to TRBJ1-1; D unclear. The CDR3 has 15 amino acids. Germline V gene data show CDR1 as SGHRS and CDR2 as YFSETQ. V was trimmed by 1 base and J by 1 base, leaving 11 bases between them. The CDR3 bases are TGCGCCAGCAGCTTGAATCAGATTAGGAACACTGAAGCTTTCTTT. Its translation: CASSLNQIRNTEAFF.